Below, 23 T cell receptor beta chains from the same sample are listed, as sequenced in a study of blood T cell repertoires in COVID-19. Assay used: immunoSEQ multiplex PCR; TCRdb lists only in-frame clones, some missing. The table records tens of thousands of clones, around 80% of them present only once. The sample comprised peripheral blood. These receptors were collected from a man of 80 years or more with active or convalescent COVID-19.

The genes are TRBV11-2 and TRBJ1-6; D perhaps matches TRBD1 (6 bases). The CDR3 totals 18 residues. V was cut by 4 bases and J by 4 bases, with 20 bases left in between. Germline loops: CDR1 SGHAT, CDR2 FQNNGV. The CDR3 bases are TGTGCCAGCAGCTCGCCCACCGGAGGACAGTGGTATAATTCACCCCTCCACTTT. This translates into CASSSPTGGQWYNSPLHF.

The J gene is TRBJ2-3, the V gene TRBV7-8; 8 positions match TRBD2. The CDR3 spans 15 residues. Germline CDR1 is SGHVS and CDR2 is FQNEAQ. The junction had 8 bases not matched to a gene; V was cut back by 5 bases and J by 4 bases. The CDR3 nucleotides are TGTGCCAGCAGCGCTAGACTAGCGTACGCAGATACGCAGTATTTT. Its translation is CASSARLAYADTQYF.

The count of this clone is one. The V gene is TRBV19, the J gene TRBJ2-7; 8 bases map to TRBD2. This CDR3 comprises 13 residues. V dropped 6 bases and J dropped 2; count of bases not matched to a gene: 3. Germline V gene sequence: CDR1 LNHDA, CDR2 SQIVND (reference sequence). Here the CDR3 DNA reads TGTGCCAGTAGGGGTAGCGGGACCTACGAGCAGTACTTC. Protein product: CASRGSGTYEQYF.

The chain uses TRBV30 and TRBJ2-2; 15 nucleotides agree with TRBD2. The CDR3 has 18 amino acids. CDR1 and CDR2 from the germline V gene are GTSNPN and SVGIG (reference sequence). The J segment lost 0 bases and the V segment lost 5 bases, leaving 7 bases of the junction unmatched. The DNA of the CDR3 is TGTGCCTGGTGGACTAGCGGGAGGGCCCACGCGAACACCGGGGAGCTGTTTTTT. This translates into CAWWTSGRAHANTGELFF.

This rearrangement joins TRBV5-3 to TRBJ2-7; 7 nucleotides line up with TRBD1. TRBV5-3 is flagged as an ORF with uncertain function. Trimming took 5 bases from V and 2 from J; bases not matched to a gene: 13. The CDR3 runs to 16 residues. The CDR3 nucleotides read TGTGCCAGAAGTTCCCCCAGGACTCAGGGGGCCTACGAGCAGTACTTC. Amino acids: CARSSPRTQGAYEQYF.

Only a few counts were recorded for this clone. The chain uses TRBV5-6 and TRBJ1-5; D is ambiguous. Trimming shortened V by 5 bases and J by 4 bases, and 28 bases separated the two germline ends. Looked up from germline, CDR1 is SGHDT and CDR2 is YYEEEE. The CDR3 is 19 amino acids. This CDR3 is CASRSAEDSTVSGNQPQHF. In DNA form, the CDR3 reads TGTGCCAGCAGGTCCGCCGAGGACTCCACGGTTTCGGGGAATCAGCCCCAGCATTTT.

The chain joins TRBV30 to TRBJ1-5, with D unresolved. The CDR3 is 12 amino acids. Germline V lookup: CDR1 GTSNPN, CDR2 SVGIG (reference sequence). Deletions cut 5 bases from V and 6 bases from J, with 11 bases between. CDR3 coding DNA: TGTGCCTGGGGACGCGCGGGTCAGCCCCAGCATTTT. It translates to CAWGRAGQPQHF.

CDR3 sequence reads: CASSTLDRNMNTEAFF. The DNA for the CDR3 is TGTGCCAGCAGCACTCTGGACAGGAACATGAACACTGAAGCTTTCTTT. V and J are TRBV13 and TRBJ1-1, with 7 bases that match TRBD1. The CDR3 extends over 16 amino acids. Germline CDR1 PRHDT, CDR2 FYEKMQ (reference sequence). V gave up 5 bases and J gave up 0 bases; unmatched junction bases: 9. The whole variable domain, remainder taken from reference TRBV13 and TRBJ1-1, is AAGVIQSPRHLIKEKRETATLKCYPIPRHDTVYWYQQGPGQDPQFLISFYEKMQSDKGSIPDRFSAQQFSDYHSELNMSSLELGDSALYFCASSTLDRNMNTEAFFGQGTRLTVV.

The rearrangement uses TRBV13 and TRBJ2-3; the D is unclear. V gave up 4 bases and J gave up 0 bases, with 5 bases separating them. The CDR3 has 13 amino acids. Per germline, CDR1 PRHDT and CDR2 FYEKMQ (reference sequence). CDR3 DNA sequence: TGTGCCAGCAGCTCTTATAGCACAGATACGCAGTATTTT. Amino acids: CASSSYSTDTQYF.

J is TRBJ2-7 and V is TRBV27; TRBD1 is a possible D gene (5 bases). The CDR3 consists of 14 residues. Trimming stripped 6 bases from V and 3 bases from J, with 15 bases between. Germline CDR1 is MNHEY and CDR2 is SMNVEV (reference sequence). Written as DNA, the CDR3 is TGTGCCAGCAGCGGCACAGGCACGGGCTACGAGCAGTACTTC. This sequence encodes CASSGTGTGYEQYF.

The rearrangement uses TRBV28 and TRBJ1-2, with D possibly being TRBD1 (5 bases). The CDR3 sequence is 16 residues long. The ends were cut back, 6 bases at V and 4 bases at J, with 21 bases in the middle. Germline V gives CDR1 MDHEN, CDR2 SYDVKM. The CDR3 bases are TGTGCCAGCAGCCTCCCGGGGCGGGCGGGGAGCTATGGCTACACCTTC. Translated, it gives CASSLPGRAGSYGYTF.

This clone was picked up one time. V is TRBV2 and J is TRBJ2-5; 11 bases fit TRBD2. V was pared by 6 bases and J by 5 bases, with 8 bases of the junction left unmatched. CDR3 size: 15 residues. Germline V gene data show CDR1 as SNHLY and CDR2 as FYNNEI. CDR3 sequence reads: CASRPLAGGGETQYF. CDR3 nucleotides: TGTGCCAGCAGACCCCTAGCGGGAGGAGGGGAGACCCAGTACTTC.

This rearrangement joins TRBV6-6 to TRBJ2-5; possible D gene TRBD2, 5 bases. Germline CDR1 and CDR2: MNHNY and SVGAGI (reference sequence). Deletions cut 1 base from V and 0 bases from J, with 6 bases between. CDR3 length: 14 amino acids. This CDR3 reads CASSYWRDQETQYF. The CDR3 DNA is TGTGCCAGCAGTTACTGGCGGGACCAAGAGACCCAGTACTTC.

The V call is TRBV11-2, the J call TRBJ1-1, with TRBD1 as a possible D gene (5 bases). The V end was cut by 6 bases, the J end by 1 base, with 15 bases between. Germline values: CDR1 SGHAT, CDR2 FQNNGV. The CDR3 covers 15 residues. CDR3 loop: CASSYGRDWNTEAFF. CDR3 nucleotide sequence: TGTGCCAGCAGTTATGGCCGGGACTGGAACACTGAAGCTTTCTTT.

This rearrangement joins TRBV10-3 to TRBJ2-1, with a weak D call TRBD2 (5 bases). Germline V CDR1 and CDR2: ENHRY, SYGVKD. The CDR3 loop spans 13 amino acids. V dropped 8 bases and J dropped 3 bases, with 11 bases sitting between them. CDR3 sequence: CAIGGRDYNEQFF. CDR3 nucleotides: TGTGCCATCGGAGGACGGGACTACAATGAGCAGTTCTTC.

The chain couples TRBV5-1 to TRBJ2-1, with D perhaps TRBD1 (5 bases). Germline CDR1 and CDR2: SGHRS and YFSETQ. V was trimmed by 1 base and J by 4 bases, leaving 12 bases between them. The CDR3 sequence is 15 residues long. CDR3 amino acids: CASSLNRPSYNEQFF. The CDR3 nucleotides are TGCGCCAGCAGCTTGAACAGGCCTAGTTACAATGAGCAGTTCTTC.

V usage is TRBV19 and J usage is TRBJ1-2; 12 bases are shared with TRBD1. CDR3 length: 15 amino acids. After removal of 7 bases from V and 8 bases from J, the junction contained 11 bases not matched to a gene. CDR1 is LNHDA, CDR2 SQIVND, per germline (reference sequence). The CDR3 spells CASTALGQGAEGYTF. CDR3 nucleotide sequence: TGTGCCAGTACCGCCTTGGGACAGGGGGCAGAAGGCTACACCTTC.

The sample holds one count of this clone. The genes are TRBV5-1 and TRBJ2-3; 13 bases map to TRBD2. V lost 3 bases and J lost 2; bases outside the gene matches: 3. Per germline, CDR1 SGHRS and CDR2 YFSETQ. The CDR3 is made up of 16 amino acids. The CDR3 loop reads CASSSGLAGHTDTQYF. The CDR3, as DNA: TGCGCCAGCAGCTCGGGACTAGCGGGACACACAGATACGCAGTATTTT.

The genes are TRBV18 and TRBJ2-2; possibly TRBD1 for D (5 bases). Germline V gene sequence: CDR1 KGHSH, CDR2 LQKENI. This CDR3 spans 13 amino acids. Deletions cut 3 bases from V and 7 bases from J, with 9 bases between. DNA of the CDR3: TGTGCCAGCTCACCCCAGGGTAACGGGGAGCTGTTTTTT. Protein: CASSPQGNGELFF. Combining the CDR3 with reference TRBV18 and TRBJ2-2 gives the whole variable domain NAGVMQNPRHLVRRRGQEARLRCSPMKGHSHVYWYRQLPEEGLKFMVYLQKENIIDESGMPKERFSAEFPKEGPSILRIQQVVRGDSAAYFCASSPQGNGELFFGEGSRLTVL.

This chain joins TRBV19 and TRBJ1-5; 7 nucleotides line up with TRBD1. V dropped 6 bases and J dropped 1; count of bases not matched to a gene: 6. CDR3 length equals 15 residues. Germline V lookup: CDR1 LNHDA, CDR2 SQIVND (reference sequence). CDR3 DNA sequence: TGTGCCAGTAGGATAAAGACAGGGAGCAATCAGCCCCAGCATTTT. This codes for CASRIKTGSNQPQHF.

The genes are TRBV6-5 and TRBJ2-5; 9 bases align to TRBD1. There are 13 residues in the CDR3. Germline assignment: CDR1 MNHEY and CDR2 SVGAGI. After removal of 8 bases from V and 5 bases from J, the junction contained 6 bases not matched to a gene. The CDR3: CASPYRGPETQYF. The CDR3 DNA reads TGTGCCAGCCCTTACAGGGGGCCGGAGACCCAGTACTTC.

The chain has TRBV5-1 and TRBJ1-2; 7 positions agree with TRBD1. CDR3 size: 14 residues. The J segment lost 3 bases and the V segment lost 0 bases, leaving 2 bases of the junction unmatched. Germline V gives CDR1 SGHRS, CDR2 YFSETQ. The CDR3 here is CASSLGQGYYGYTF. The CDR3 coding sequence is TGCGCCAGCAGCTTGGGACAGGGCTACTATGGCTACACCTTC.

V and J are TRBV5-1 and TRBJ2-3, with a weak D call TRBD2 (5 bases). The germline CDR1 and CDR2 sequences are SGHRS and YFSETQ. CDR3 length equals 16 residues. Trimming took off 0 bases at V and 2 bases at J, with 13 bases between the two ends. The CDR3 spells CASSLAGPGYTDTQYF. The CDR3 DNA is TGCGCCAGCAGCTTGGCGGGTCCGGGGTACACAGATACGCAGTATTTT. Looking up the rest from reference TRBV5-1 and TRBJ2-3 gives the full variable domain: KAGVTQTPRYLIKTRGQQVTLSCSPISGHRSVSWYQQTPGQGLQFLFEYFSETQRNKGNFPGRFSGRQFSNSRSEMNVSTLELGDSALYLCASSLAGPGYTDTQYFGPGTRLTVL.